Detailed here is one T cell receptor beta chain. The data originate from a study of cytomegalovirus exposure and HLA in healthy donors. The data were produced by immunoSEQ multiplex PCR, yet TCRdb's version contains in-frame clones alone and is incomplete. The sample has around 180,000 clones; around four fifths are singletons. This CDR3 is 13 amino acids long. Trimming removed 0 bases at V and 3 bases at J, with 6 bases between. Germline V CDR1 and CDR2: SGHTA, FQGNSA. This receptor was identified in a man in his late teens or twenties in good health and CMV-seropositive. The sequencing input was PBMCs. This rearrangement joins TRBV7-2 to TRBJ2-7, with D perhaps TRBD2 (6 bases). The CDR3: CASSLAGSYEQYF. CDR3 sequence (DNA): TGTGCCAGCAGCTTAGCCGGGAGCTACGAGCAGTACTTC. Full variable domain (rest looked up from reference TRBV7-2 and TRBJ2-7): GAGVSQSPSNKVTEKGKDVELRCDPISGHTALYWYRQSLGQGLEFLIYFQGNSAPDKSGLPSDRFSAERTGGSVSTLTIQRTQQEDSAVYLCASSLAGSYEQYFGPGTRLTVT.